This T cell receptor (beta chain) stems from a study of T cell responses to AZD1222 COVID-19 vaccine. This clone occurred once. Produced via immunoSEQ multiplex PCR; TCRdb's table is partial and in-frame only. The data show about 180,000 clones, around 90% seen once. This CDR3 has 12 residues. Trimming removed 3 bases at V and 4 bases at J, with 5 bases between. This clonotype was sampled from an adult who received the AZD1222 COVID-19 vaccine. This sequence joins TRBV12-3 or TRBV12-4 and TRBJ2-3; D is unclear. This material consisted of peripheral blood, taken 28 days after the second AZD1222 dose. For the CDR3, the DNA is TGTGCCAGCAGTTTTCGCTCAGATACGCAGTATTTT. Translated, it gives CASSFRSDTQYF.